This entry features one TCR beta chain sequence. It lacks a known antigen. A much larger clone sits a single nucleotide away, making a read error possible. Receptors were amplified or captured by the immunoSEQ multiplex PCR assay. From the authors' description of their analysis: For paired CSF and blood samples, clonotype sharing was given as the percentage of all CSF clonotypes that were also found in blood. TCRdb took over this immuneACCESS table, retaining in-frame rearrangements with V and J assigned. Such tables are incomplete; in checked studies, under half of the missing clones stem from an unresolved V gene, and the remainder is unexplained. D and trimming come from the DNA, and the V and J calls and clone size come from that table. The sample yields under 2,500 clones; about 25% were counted once. Of the sample, about 20% falls within the top ten clones. Patient cerebrospinal fluid T cells were expanded in vitro, and CD4+ or CD8+ T cells were subsequently sorted for TCR Vbeta sequencing.

V is pruned by 3 bases and J by 9 bases, leaving 13 bases of the junction without a gene match. Reading the germline V gene gives CDR1 SQVTM and CDR2 ANQGSEA. Spanning cysteine to phenylalanine, the CDR3 consists of 15 amino acids. The CDR3 DNA has 45 bases and is translated from base 1. This sample is part of a study of T cells in narcolepsy (dated by TCRdb to 2016 to 2019). For the study in its entirety: Healthy control donors were enrolled in the study alongside patients who had narcolepsy type 1 or type 2 (NT1, NT2). The study sought autoreactive T cells targeting hypocretin neuron self-antigens (hypocretin, TRIB2) in narcolepsy patients, using TCR Vbeta sequencing to track clonotypes in blood and CSF. The investigation overall reported the following: HCRT-specific and TRIB2-specific autoreactive clonotypes were highlighted in plots that compared CD4+ T cell clonotypes in CSF versus blood from the same patient. Autoreactive clonotypes were reported to be detected serially in the blood of the same patients and of different patients, but not in the blood of healthy controls.

The chain is encoded by TRBV29-1 joined to TRBJ2-1, and 8 junction bases match TRBD1. The origin of this receptor is a human donor with narcolepsy. The sequenced material came from cultured CD4+ T cells from cerebrospinal fluid. Here the CDR3 is given as CSVDASRGLGGEQFF. In nucleotide form, the sequence is TGCAGCGTTGATGCGTCCAGGGGGCTGGGTGGTGAGCAGTTCTTC.